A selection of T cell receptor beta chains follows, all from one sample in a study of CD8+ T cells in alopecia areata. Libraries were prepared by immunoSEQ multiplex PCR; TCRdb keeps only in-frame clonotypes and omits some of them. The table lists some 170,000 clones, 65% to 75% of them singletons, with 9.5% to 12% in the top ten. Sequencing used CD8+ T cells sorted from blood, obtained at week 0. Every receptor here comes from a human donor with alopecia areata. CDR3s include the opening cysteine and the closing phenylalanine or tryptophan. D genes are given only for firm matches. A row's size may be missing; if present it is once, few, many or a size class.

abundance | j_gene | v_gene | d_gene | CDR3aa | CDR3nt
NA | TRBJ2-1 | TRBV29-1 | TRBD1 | CSVGRTGETYNEQFF | TGCAGCGTTGGGAGGACAGGGGAAACCTACAATGAGCAGTTCTTC
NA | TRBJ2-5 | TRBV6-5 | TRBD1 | CASSHRDRAGETQYF | TGTGCCAGCAGTCACCGGGACAGGGCGGGCGAGACCCAGTACTTC
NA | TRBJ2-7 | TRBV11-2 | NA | CASSSGPSYEQYF | TGTGCCAGCAGCTCGGGCCCGTCCTACGAGCAGTACTTC
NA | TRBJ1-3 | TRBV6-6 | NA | CASSYWFGSGNTIYF | TGTGCCAGCAGTTACTGGTTCGGCTCTGGAAACACCATATATTTT
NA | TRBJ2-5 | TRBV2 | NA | CASSVEWEETQYF | TGTGCCAGCAGTGTTGAATGGGAAGAGACCCAGTACTTC
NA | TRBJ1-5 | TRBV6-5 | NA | CASSVGGGGQPQHF | TGTGCCAGCAGCGTCGGGGGAGGCGGTCAGCCCCAGCATTTT
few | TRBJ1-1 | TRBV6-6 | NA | CASSPLGEDTEAFF | TGTGCCAGCAGTCCTCTAGGTGAGGACACTGAAGCTTTCTTT
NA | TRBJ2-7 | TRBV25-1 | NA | CASSEVPTVWYF | TGTGCCAGCAGTGAAGTCCCGACTGTGTGGTACTTC
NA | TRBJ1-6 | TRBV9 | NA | CASGGGNSPLHF | TGTGCCAGCGGGGGGGGAAATTCACCCCTCCACTTT
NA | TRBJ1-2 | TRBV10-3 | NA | CAISEGQPYGYTF | TGTGCCATCAGTGAGGGACAGCCCTATGGCTACACCTTC
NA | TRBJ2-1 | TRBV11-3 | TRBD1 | CASSTWTGLDDEQFF | TGTGCCAGCAGCACCTGGACAGGGTTAGACGATGAGCAGTTCTTC
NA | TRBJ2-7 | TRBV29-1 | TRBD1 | CSVETGVSSYEQYF | TGCAGCGTTGAGACAGGGGTTAGTTCCTACGAGCAGTACTTC
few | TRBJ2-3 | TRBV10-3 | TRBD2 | CAIGDYSNRTDTQYF | TGTGCCATCGGGGACTACTCAAACCGCACAGATACGCAGTATTTT
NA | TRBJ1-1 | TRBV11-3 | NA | CASSSVPGTEAFF | TGTGCCAGCAGCTCCGTCCCGGGGACTGAAGCTTTCTTT
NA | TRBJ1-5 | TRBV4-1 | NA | CASSQENGGNQPQHF | TGCGCCAGCAGCCAAGAGAACGGAGGCAATCAGCCCCAGCATTTT
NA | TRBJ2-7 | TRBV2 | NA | CATSKGEQYF | TGTGCCACCTCCAAGGGGGAGCAGTACTTC
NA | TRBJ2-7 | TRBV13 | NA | CASSFSGTGGLAYEQYF | TGTGCCAGCAGCTTCTCAGGGACCGGAGGTTTGGCCTACGAGCAGTACTTC
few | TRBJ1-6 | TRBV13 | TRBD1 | CASSLRDRGLSPLHF | TGTGCCAGCAGCCTCCGGGACAGGGGGCTTTCACCCCTCCACTTT
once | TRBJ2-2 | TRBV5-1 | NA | CASSLGSTGELFF | TGCGCCAGCAGCTTGGGATCCACCGGGGAGCTGTTTTTT
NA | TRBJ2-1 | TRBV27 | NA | CASSDRTSSYNEQFF | TGTGCCAGCAGTGACCGCACAAGCTCCTACAATGAGCAGTTCTTC
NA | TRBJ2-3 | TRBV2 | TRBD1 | CASEGQGGTDTQYF | TGTGCCAGCGAGGGACAGGGCGGCACAGATACGCAGTATTTT
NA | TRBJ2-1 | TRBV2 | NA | CASEYNEQFF | TGTGCCAGCGAGTACAATGAGCAGTTCTTC
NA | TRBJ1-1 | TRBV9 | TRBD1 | CASSVWTGGTEAFF | TGTGCCAGCAGCGTATGGACAGGGGGTACTGAAGCTTTCTTT
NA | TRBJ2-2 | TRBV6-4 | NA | CASALASNTGELFF | TGTGCCAGCGCGCTAGCGTCGAACACCGGGGAGCTGTTTTTT
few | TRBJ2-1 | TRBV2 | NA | CASTEISSYNEQFF | TGTGCCAGCACAGAGATCAGCTCCTACAATGAGCAGTTCTTC
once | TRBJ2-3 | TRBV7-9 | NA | CASSWGADTQYF | TGTGCCAGCAGCTGGGGGGCAGATACGCAGTATTTT
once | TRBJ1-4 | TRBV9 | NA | CASSVVFVRGYVNEKLFF | TGTGCCAGCAGCGTAGTCTTCGTCAGGGGATATGTTAATGAAAAACTGTTTTTT
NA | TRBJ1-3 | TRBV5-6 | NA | CASSSVTGKARNTIYF | TGTGCCAGCAGTTCGGTAACAGGGAAGGCTAGGAACACCATATATTTT
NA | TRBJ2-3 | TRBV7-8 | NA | CASSLAGGSTDTQYF | TGTGCCAGCAGCTTAGCGGGAGGAAGCACAGATACGCAGTATTTT
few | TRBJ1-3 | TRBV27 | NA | CASSTGSGGNTIYF | TGTGCCAGCAGTACAGGGTCGGGCGGAAACACCATATATTTT
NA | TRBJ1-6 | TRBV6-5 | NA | CASSYWEYSPLHF | TGTGCCAGCAGTTACTGGGAATATTCACCCCTCCACTTT
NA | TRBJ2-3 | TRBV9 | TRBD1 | CASSPGGSPDTQYF | TGTGCCAGCAGCCCAGGGGGTAGCCCAGATACGCAGTATTTT
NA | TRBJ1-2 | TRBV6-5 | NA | CASSYSSVYGYTF | TGTGCCAGCAGTTACTCGTCCGTCTATGGCTACACCTTC